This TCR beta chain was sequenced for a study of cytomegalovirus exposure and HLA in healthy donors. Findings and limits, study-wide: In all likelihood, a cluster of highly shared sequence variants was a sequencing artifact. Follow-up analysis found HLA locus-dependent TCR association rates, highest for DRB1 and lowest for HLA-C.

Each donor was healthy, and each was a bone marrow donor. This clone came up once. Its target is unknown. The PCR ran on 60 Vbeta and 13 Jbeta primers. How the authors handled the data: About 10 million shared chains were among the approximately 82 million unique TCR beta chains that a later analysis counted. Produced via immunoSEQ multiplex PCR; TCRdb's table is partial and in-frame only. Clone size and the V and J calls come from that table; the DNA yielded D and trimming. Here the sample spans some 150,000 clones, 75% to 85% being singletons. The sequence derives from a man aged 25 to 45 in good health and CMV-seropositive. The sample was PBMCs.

This CDR3 is CASGLNIQYF. In DNA form, the CDR3 reads TGTGCCAGCGGACTAAACATTCAGTACTTC. The rearrangement links TRBV6-1 to TRBJ2-4, with a tentative D call TRBD2 (5 bases). Germline-derived CDR1 and CDR2 are MNHNS and SASEGT. V was clipped by 8 bases and J by 6 bases, with 5 bases between them. The CDR3 loop spans 10 amino acids.